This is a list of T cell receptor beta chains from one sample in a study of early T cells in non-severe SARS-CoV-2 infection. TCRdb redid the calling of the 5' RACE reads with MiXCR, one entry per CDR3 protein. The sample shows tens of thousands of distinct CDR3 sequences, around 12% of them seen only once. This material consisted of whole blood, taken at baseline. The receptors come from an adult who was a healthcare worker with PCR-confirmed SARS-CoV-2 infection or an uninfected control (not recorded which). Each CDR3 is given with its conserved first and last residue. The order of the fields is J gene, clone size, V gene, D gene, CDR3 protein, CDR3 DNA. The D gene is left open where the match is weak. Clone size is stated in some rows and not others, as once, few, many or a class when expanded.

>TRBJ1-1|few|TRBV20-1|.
CSADELQGWNTEAFF
TGCAGTGCTGATGAATTACAGGGCTGGAACACTGAAGCTTTCTTT
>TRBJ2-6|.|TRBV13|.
CASSLGRTSGANVLTF
TGTGCCAGCAGCTTAGGCCGGACCTCTGGGGCCAACGTCCTGACTTTC
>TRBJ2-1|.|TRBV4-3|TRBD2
CASSQGRRTSLSYNEQFF
TGCGCCAGCAGCCAAGGGCGTCGGACTAGCCTCTCCTACAATGAGCAGTTCTTC
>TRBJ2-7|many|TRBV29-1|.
CSVGLGPYEQYF
TGCAGCGTTGGGCTAGGTCCCTACGAGCAGTACTTC
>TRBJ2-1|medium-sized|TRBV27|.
CASSLGPGLAGNEQFF
TGTGCCAGCAGTTTAGGACCTGGGCTAGCAGGCAATGAGCAGTTCTTC
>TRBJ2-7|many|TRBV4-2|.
CASSPSDGPYEQYF
TGTGCCAGCAGCCCTTCCGACGGCCCCTACGAGCAGTACTTC
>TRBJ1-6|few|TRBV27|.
CASSLPGQPLHF
TGTGCCAGCAGTTTACCGGGTCAACCCCTCCACTTT
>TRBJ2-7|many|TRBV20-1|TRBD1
CSARGGTGSYEQYF
TGCAGTGCTAGAGGTGGGACAGGCTCCTACGAGCAGTACTTC
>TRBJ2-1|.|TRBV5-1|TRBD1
CASSPWDRDQGQFF
TGCGCCAGCAGCCCCTGGGACAGGGACCAGGGGCAGTTCTTC
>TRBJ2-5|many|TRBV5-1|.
CASSLNAGKETQYF
TGCGCCAGCAGCTTGAACGCAGGGAAAGAGACCCAGTACTTC
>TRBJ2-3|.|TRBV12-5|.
CASGLDLGGGLSTDTQYF
TGTGCTAGTGGTTTGGACCTAGGGGGGGGACTATCCACAGATACGCAGTATTTT
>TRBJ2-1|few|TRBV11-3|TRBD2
CASSRRASGQNYNEQFF
TGTGCCAGCAGCCGTCGGGCTAGCGGGCAGAACTACAATGAGCAGTTCTTC
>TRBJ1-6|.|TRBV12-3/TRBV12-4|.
CASRSGWSPLHF
TGTGCCAGCAGATCAGGGTGGTCACCCCTCCACTTT
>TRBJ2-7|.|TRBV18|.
CASSPGTGIYEQYF
TGTGCCAGCTCACCGGGGACGGGAATCTACGAGCAGTACTTC
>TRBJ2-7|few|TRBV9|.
CASSPHRLTSYEQYF
TGTGCCAGCAGCCCTCACAGATTAACTTCCTACGAGCAGTACTTC
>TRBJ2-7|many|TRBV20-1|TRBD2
CSANSEREPYEQYF
TGCAGTGCAAACTCCGAGCGGGAGCCGTACGAGCAGTACTTC
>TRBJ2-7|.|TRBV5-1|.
CASSQWTEGPGEQYF
TGCGCCAGCAGCCAGTGGACGGAGGGGCCGGGAGAGCAGTACTTC
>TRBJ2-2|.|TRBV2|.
CATQATSNTGELFF
TGTGCCACCCAAGCTACGTCGAACACCGGGGAGCTGTTTTTT
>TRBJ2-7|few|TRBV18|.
CASSDTGSNSYEQYF
TGTGCCAGCTCGGATACAGGGAGTAATTCCTACGAGCAGTACTTC
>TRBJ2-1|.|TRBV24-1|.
CATSRAVSANEQFF
TGTGCCACCAGTCGGGCGGTCTCGGCAAATGAGCAGTTCTTC
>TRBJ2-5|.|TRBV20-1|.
CSARELMQGDQETQYF
TGCAGTGCTAGAGAGTTAATGCAGGGAGACCAAGAGACCCAGTACTTC
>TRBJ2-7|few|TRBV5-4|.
CASSRSGYEQYF
TGTGCCAGCAGCCGGAGCGGATACGAGCAGTACTTC
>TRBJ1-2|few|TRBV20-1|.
CSARGGNYGYTF
TGCAGTGCTAGGGGGGGCAACTATGGCTACACCTTC
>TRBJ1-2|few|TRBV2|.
CASSERTGNGYTF
TGTGCCAGCAGTGAACGGACGGGCAATGGCTACACCTTC
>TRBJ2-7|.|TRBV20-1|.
CSAIGTYEQYF
TGCAGTGCGATAGGGACCTACGAGCAGTACTTC
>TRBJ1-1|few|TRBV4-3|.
CASSHAGQVNTEAFF
TGCGCCAGCAGCCACGCGGGACAAGTGAACACTGAAGCTTTCTTT
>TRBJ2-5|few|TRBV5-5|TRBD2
CASSSGREETQYF
TGTGCCAGCAGCTCCGGGAGGGAAGAGACCCAGTACTTC
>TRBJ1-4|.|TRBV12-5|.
CASGLLPDGTTINEKLFF
TGTGCTAGTGGTTTGCTACCAGACGGGACGACGATTAATGAAAAACTGTTTTTT